This TCR beta chain was sequenced in a study of beta chain features in type 1 diabetes. Whole-study context: Healthy donors resembled patients in age, gender and cell yields.

Deletions cut 0 bases from V and 4 bases from J, with 7 bases between. The germline CDR1 and CDR2 sequences are SGHDT and YYEEEE. The CDR3 consists of 13 residues. Sequencing targeted expressed TCRB transcripts, as all isolated RNA had been reverse transcribed. Naive, central memory and regulatory T cell samples averaged around 3.3 million reads. Measured with immunoSEQ multiplex PCR; TCRdb has only the in-frame clones, and not every one. The sample contains around 300,000 clones, roughly 15% of which appear only once. The chain employs TRBV5-6 and TRBJ1-2; the D is unclear. The sample was central memory CD4+ T cells from blood. This TCR was sampled from a young man in good health. CDR3 in DNA: TGTGCCAGCAGCTTGGCCTCAACCTATGGCTACACCTTC. Translating gives CASSLASTYGYTF.